Shown below are 18 T cell receptor beta chains from a single sample sequenced in a study of T cells after posttransplantation cyclophosphamide. TCRdb's table, derived via immunoSEQ multiplex PCR, lists solely in-frame clones and lacks some. The repertoire includes about 28,000 clones, 75% to 90% of them detected once, and less than 3.5% sits in the top ten. The sample taken for sequencing was PBMCs. Source of these receptors: a man in his fifties.

This clone was observed a single time. The rearrangement joins TRBV21-1 to TRBJ1-1. TRBV21-1 is an annotated pseudogene. The CDR3 runs to 17 residues. The CDR3 sequence: CASSPPLGGEGNTEAFF. The CDR3 nucleotides are TGTGCCAGCAGCCCCCCGTTGGGGGGAGAGGGGAACACTGAAGCTTTCTTT.

The V gene is TRBV30, the J gene TRBJ1-1, with D unresolved. The CDR3 is 13 residues long. V was clipped by 0 bases and J by 1 base, with 6 bases between them. Germline CDR1 is GTSNPN and CDR2 is SVGIG (reference sequence). The CDR3 is CAWSVSWNTEAFF. CDR3 nucleotide sequence: TGTGCCTGGAGTGTAAGCTGGAACACTGAAGCTTTCTTT.

The rearrangement uses TRBV4-3 and TRBJ2-2, with 8 positions matching TRBD2. The V and J ends lost 4 bases and 4 bases, in that order; junction bases with no gene match: 14. CDR1 and CDR2 (germline): LGHNA, YSLEER. The CDR3 runs to 18 residues. In DNA form, the CDR3 reads TGCGCCAGCAGCCCCTATCCTCCGGGGGGGCGGGGCACCGGGGAGCTGTTTTTT. It encodes CASSPYPPGGRGTGELFF.

This chain links TRBV27 with TRBJ2-1; TRBD2 aligns across 10 bases. Trimming took 5 bases from V and 10 from J; bases not matched to a gene: 11. The CDR3 is made up of 15 amino acids. The germline V gene has CDR1 MNHEY and CDR2 SMNVEV (reference sequence). CDR3 sequence (DNA): TGTGCCAGCAGTCCAAAATTCGAGGGACTAGCGGAGCAGTTCTTC. Translation gives CASSPKFEGLAEQFF.

This clone was observed a handful of times. CDR3 sequence: CASSPEGQLQETQYF. DNA of the CDR3: TGTGCCAGCAGTCCCGAGGGACAGCTCCAAGAGACCCAGTACTTC. The chain uses TRBV7-8 and TRBJ2-5, with 7 bases that match TRBD1. V gave up 6 bases and J gave up 1 base; unmatched junction bases: 8. CDR3 length: 15 residues. Germline CDR1 is SGHVS and CDR2 is FQNEAQ.

This rearrangement joins TRBV10-2 to TRBJ1-3; D unclear. Germline assignment: CDR1 WSHSY and CDR2 SAAADI. This CDR3 spans 13 amino acids. The V and J ends lost 7 bases and 9 bases respectively, with 16 bases between them. The CDR3 reads CASNPTGRSTIYF. CDR3 coding DNA: TGCGCCAGCAATCCAACGGGAAGAAGCACCATATATTTT.

The chain couples TRBV7-9 to TRBJ2-1; D is perhaps TRBD2 (7 bases). V was shortened by 3 bases and J by 8 bases, with 17 bases between the two germline ends. Germline V gene lookup returns CDR1 SEHNR and CDR2 FQNEAQ (reference sequence). The CDR3 is 15 residues long. This chain's CDR3 is CASSFGGRGADEQFF. CDR3 nucleotide sequence: TGTGCCAGCAGCTTTGGGGGACGGGGGGCGGATGAGCAGTTCTTC.

The chain recombines TRBV11-3 with TRBJ1-1, with a tentative D call TRBD1 (6 bases). V dropped 6 bases and J dropped 8 bases, with 16 bases sitting between them. The CDR3 loop spans 13 amino acids. Germline V gives CDR1 SGHNT, CDR2 YENEEA. CDR3 coding DNA: TGTGCCAGCAGTCACGGACAGACCAGAGAAGCTTTCTTT. Translating it yields CASSHGQTREAFF.

The chain is built from TRBV2 and TRBJ2-1, with 10 bases lining up with TRBD2. The length of the CDR3 is 15 residues. Trimming removed 4 bases from V and 3 bases from J; junction bases left unmatched: 3. Looked up from germline, CDR1 is SNHLY and CDR2 is FYNNEI. CDR3 in amino acids: CASSVGTSVYNEQFF. The CDR3 DNA reads TGTGCCAGCAGTGTTGGGACTAGCGTCTACAATGAGCAGTTCTTC.

This rearrangement joins TRBV12-5 to TRBJ2-2; D gene ambiguous. The CDR3 has 12 residues. Germline CDR1 and CDR2: LGHNT and FRNRAP. The V gene lost 1 base and the J gene lost 6 bases, with 3 bases spanning the gap. The CDR3 protein is CASGLGAGELFF. The CDR3, as DNA: TGTGCTAGTGGTTTGGGAGCCGGGGAGCTGTTTTTT.

The table lists this clone with a count of one. V and J are TRBV4-1 and TRBJ2-1, with TRBD2 as a possible D gene (5 bases). V lost 4 bases and J lost 9, with 16 bases in between. In germline, CDR1 is MGHRA, CDR2 YSYEKL. The CDR3 has 14 amino acids. The CDR3: CASSLLRSAGEQFF. The CDR3 coding sequence is TGCGCCAGCAGCCTGTTGAGGTCGGCGGGTGAGCAGTTCTTC.

The CDR3: CASSLISRDNEQYF. The CDR3, as DNA: TGTGCCAGCAGTTTAATTAGCAGGGACAACGAGCAGTACTTC. This chain joins TRBV28 and TRBJ2-5, with D possibly being TRBD1 (6 bases). The J call may be in error: the DNA end matches TRBJ2-7 better. This CDR3 has 14 amino acids. Germline V lookup: CDR1 MDHEN, CDR2 SYDVKM.

The chain uses TRBV19 and TRBJ2-2; 10 bases are a match to TRBD2. The length of the CDR3 is 13 residues. In germline, CDR1 is LNHDA, CDR2 SQIVND (reference sequence). CDR3 sequence reads: CGVAGGRTGELFF. As DNA, the CDR3 is TGTGGGGTAGCGGGAGGACGGACCGGGGAGCTGTTTTTT.

The rearrangement joins TRBV30 to TRBJ2-7, with 7 nucleotides matching TRBD1. Per the germline V gene, CDR1 is GTSNPN and CDR2 is SVGIG (reference sequence). After removal of 0 bases from V and 7 bases from J, the junction contained 6 bases not matched to a gene. The CDR3 sequence is 13 residues long. The CDR3 protein is CAWSVGGGLEQYF. The CDR3 region has the DNA TGTGCCTGGAGTGTAGGGGGCGGTTTGGAGCAGTACTTC.

This sequence joins TRBV18 and TRBJ2-7; TRBD2 matches 13 bases. The CDR3 contains 16 residues. CDR1 and CDR2 from the germline V gene are KGHSH and LQKENI. The trim removed 1 base at V and 9 bases at J, leaving 9 bases unmatched. The CDR3 reads CASSPRDTSGRAGQYF. Here the CDR3 DNA reads TGTGCCAGCTCACCACGAGATACTAGCGGGAGGGCGGGGCAGTACTTC.

The CDR3, as DNA: TGTGCCAGCAACACATCAACGCCGGGACAGGGAAGCAATCAGCCCCAGCATTTT. Translated: CASNTSTPGQGSNQPQHF. The J gene is TRBJ1-5, the V gene TRBV6-4, with 9 bases aligning to TRBD1. The V and J ends lost 7 bases and 1 base, in that order; junction bases with no gene match: 14. Germline V gene lookup returns CDR1 MRHNA and CDR2 SNTAGT. The CDR3 is 18 residues long.

V is TRBV18 and J is TRBJ2-1, with D maybe TRBD1 (6 bases). V lost 6 bases and J lost 8, with 11 bases in between. The CDR3 is made up of 12 amino acids. From germline, CDR1 is KGHSH and CDR2 LQKENI. Here the CDR3 reads CASSPDRYEQFF. Here the CDR3 DNA reads TGTGCCAGCTCTCCGGACAGATATGAGCAGTTCTTC. The variable domain in full, completed from reference TRBV18 and TRBJ2-1, reads NAGVMQNPRHLVRRRGQEARLRCSPMKGHSHVYWYRQLPEEGLKFMVYLQKENIIDESGMPKERFSAEFPKEGPSILRIQQVVRGDSAAYFCASSPDRYEQFFGPGTRLTVL.

The chain employs TRBV19 and TRBJ2-4; tentative D call: TRBD2 (5 bases). Germline CDR1 LNHDA, CDR2 SQIVND (reference sequence). This CDR3 is built from 18 residues. Trimming cost V 10 bases and J 0 bases, with 25 bases left between them. CDR3 region: CATQDPRGGGVAKNIQYF. The CDR3 DNA follows: TGTGCCACCCAGGACCCGCGCGGTGGAGGAGTAGCCAAAAACATTCAGTACTTC.